This T cell receptor beta chain was profiled in a study of blood T cell repertoires in COVID-19. Background on the study: T cells, B-cell-depleted T cells, or PBMCs supplied cDNA or gDNA.

TCRdb's table, derived via immunoSEQ multiplex PCR, lists solely in-frame clones and lacks some. The sample shows around 200,000 clones, about nine tenths of them seen only once. The source material was peripheral blood. The receptor was isolated from a man between 18 and 29 years old with active or convalescent COVID-19.

The CDR3 sequence is CASSPLAGSYEQYF. As DNA, the CDR3 is TGTGCCAGTAGTCCGCTAGCGGGCTCCTACGAGCAGTACTTC. V and J are TRBV19 and TRBJ2-7, with 8 bases identical to TRBD2. J gave up 0 bases and V 5 bases, and 3 bases lay outside the gene matches. Germline loops: CDR1 LNHDA, CDR2 SQIVND (reference sequence). The CDR3 has 14 residues.